These 24 T cell receptor beta chains were all obtained from the same sample, sequenced in a study of cytomegalovirus exposure and HLA in healthy donors. 60 Vbeta and 13 Jbeta primers were used in PCR. Clones were read by immunoSEQ multiplex PCR, and TCRdb kept only the in-frame ones, dropping some. The sample yields approximately 210,000 clones, about three quarters seen once. Sequencing was performed on PBMCs. The source is a woman aged 40 to 55 in good health and CMV-seronegative.

The chain employs TRBV4-2 and TRBJ2-5; TRBD2 is a possible D gene (6 bases). TRBJ2-7 explains the end of the DNA better; the J call may be wrong. The CDR3 is made up of 16 amino acids. Germline V gene data show CDR1 as LGHNA and CDR2 as YNFKEQ. The CDR3 reads CASSQWRESRSYEQYF. The CDR3 nucleotides are TGTGCCAGCAGCCAATGGAGGGAGTCCAGGTCCTACGAGCAGTACTTC.

The V and J genes are TRBV19 and TRBJ1-1, with a tentative D call TRBD1 (5 bases). The CDR3 is 15 amino acids. The V and J ends lost 4 bases and 5 bases respectively, with 17 bases between them. The V gene's germline CDR1 is LNHDA and CDR2 SQIVND (reference sequence). CDR3 nucleotide sequence: TGTGCCAGTAGTAAGGCAGGGAGGGATGGGACTGAAGCTTTCTTT. Translation gives CASSKAGRDGTEAFF.

The chain is built from TRBV2 and TRBJ1-1; D is unresolved. The germline V gene has CDR1 SNHLY and CDR2 FYNNEI. The CDR3 covers 11 residues. Trimming removed 7 bases at V and 1 base at J, with 4 bases between. CDR3 residues: CASNRNTEAFF. CDR3 sequence (DNA): TGTGCCAGCAACAGGAACACTGAAGCTTTCTTT. The full variable domain, completed using reference TRBV2 and TRBJ1-1, is EPEVTQTPSHQVTQMGQEVILRCVPISNHLYFYWYRQILGQKVEFLVSFYNNEISEKSEIFDDQFSVERPDGSNFTLKIRSTKLEDSAMYFCASNRNTEAFFGQGTRLTVV.

This chain joins TRBV4-1 and TRBJ1-4; 7 nucleotides match TRBD1. Germline V CDR1 and CDR2: MGHRA, YSYEKL. Trimming at V came to 6 bases and at J to 7 bases, leaving 8 bases not matched to a gene. The CDR3 sequence is 14 residues long. CDR3 DNA sequence: TGCGCCAGCAGAAGACAGGGACAATTTGAAAAACTGTTTTTT. Its translation is CASRRQGQFEKLFF.

The chain combines TRBV7-3 with TRBJ2-1; D is ambiguous. Germline CDR1 and CDR2: SGHTA and FQGTGA. This CDR3 comprises 12 residues. Trimming took off 2 bases at V and 9 bases at J, with 8 bases between the two ends. The CDR3, as DNA: TGTGCCAGCAGCTTACTTGGCAGTGAGCAGTTCTTC. It translates to CASSLLGSEQFF.

This chain joins TRBV7-9 and TRBJ1-1, with D possibly TRBD1 on 5 matching bases. This CDR3 is 12 amino acids long. Germline V gene lookup returns CDR1 SEHNR and CDR2 FQNEAQ (reference sequence). V lost 4 bases and J 9 bases, leaving 12 bases between the germline ends. In DNA, the CDR3 is TGTGCCAGCAGCTCTACAGACAGAAAAGCTTTCTTT. It codes for CASSSTDRKAFF.

With respect to this clone: The junction departs from germline at one end; a sequencing error may be responsible. This chain links TRBV7-9 with TRBJ1-2; D is possibly TRBD1 (5 bases). Per germline, CDR1 SEHNR and CDR2 FQNEAQ (reference sequence). This CDR3 comprises 13 residues. CDR3 sequence: CSSSPSGRYGYTF. CDR3 in DNA: TGTTCCAGCAGCCCCTCAGGGAGGTATGGCTACACCTTC.

About this clone itself: The junction does not match germline at one end; this may be a read error. This chain joins TRBV30 and TRBJ1-2; D gene uncertain. Looked up from germline, CDR1 is GTSNPN and CDR2 is SVGIG (reference sequence). The CDR3 covers 14 residues. This chain's CDR3 is CAWSSDGSNYGYAF. The CDR3 nucleotides are TGTGCCTGGAGTTCCGACGGATCTAACTATGGCTACGCCTTC.

This rearrangement joins TRBV5-1 to TRBJ2-1, with D maybe TRBD2 (5 bases). This CDR3 comprises 13 residues. Germline V CDR1 and CDR2: SGHRS, YFSETQ. Trimming stripped 0 bases from V and 7 bases from J, with 8 bases between. The chain's CDR3 is CASSLGLYNEQFF. In DNA, the CDR3 is TGCGCCAGCAGCTTGGGACTATATAATGAGCAGTTCTTC.

The CDR3 sequence is CASSSRQGISGYTF. The CDR3 nucleotides are TGCGCCAGCAGCTCCAGACAGGGGATATCCGGCTACACCTTC. V is TRBV5-1 and J is TRBJ1-2; 8 nucleotides align to TRBD1. Germline V lookup: CDR1 SGHRS, CDR2 YFSETQ. The CDR3 consists of 14 residues. The V gene end was trimmed by 3 bases and the J gene end by 8 bases; junction bases not matched to a gene: 9.

The J gene is TRBJ2-7, the V gene TRBV10-3, with 13 bases that match TRBD2. The trim removed 5 bases at V and 4 bases at J, leaving 5 bases unmatched. Germline V CDR1 and CDR2: ENHRY, SYGVKD. This CDR3 contains 15 residues. This CDR3 is CAISTGTSGKYEQYV. CDR3 coding DNA: TGTGCCATCAGTACCGGGACTAGCGGGAAGTACGAGCAGTACGTC.

The gene calls are TRBV5-3 and TRBJ2-7; D gene uncertain. TRBV5-3 is marked as an open reading frame, function uncertain. The V end was cut by 0 bases, the J end by 3 bases, with 13 bases between. CDR3 size: 15 residues. DNA of the CDR3: TGTGCCAGAAGCTTGGGCGGTACAACACACTACGAGCAGTACTTC. This codes for CARSLGGTTHYEQYF.

A remark on this clone: One junction end disagrees with the germline gene, perhaps due to a read error. Other DNA sequences from this sample encode an identical CDR3 as well. The rearrangement uses TRBV6-5 and TRBJ1-2, with 10 bases that match TRBD1. Germline V gene data show CDR1 as MNHEY and CDR2 as SVGAGI. The CDR3 runs to 14 residues. In DNA, the CDR3 is TGTGCTAGCAGTTACCGGACAGGGGGGCGTGGCTACACCTTC. This gives the protein CASSYRTGGRGYTF.

As to this clone: The limits of the CDR3 on the DNA are not certain, so only TCRdb's listed CDR3 is given. The chain uses TRBV21-1 and TRBJ1-5; the table's D call of TRBD1 was not tested on the DNA. TRBV21-1 is an annotated pseudogene. The CDR3 is 16 residues long, counting both termini. The CDR3 protein is CASSKVGQGSNQPQHF.

The chain uses TRBV19 and TRBJ2-1, with 9 bases identical to TRBD2. V was pared by 5 bases and J by 6 bases, with 5 bases of the junction left unmatched. CDR1 and CDR2 (germline): LNHDA, SQIVND (reference sequence). This CDR3 has 14 amino acids. In DNA form, the CDR3 reads TGTGCCAGTAGTCCGGCACTAGCGGGCAATGAGCAGTTCTTC. It translates to CASSPALAGNEQFF.

The chain employs TRBV19 and TRBJ2-1; the match to TRBD2 covers 11 bases. CDR3 length equals 15 residues. V shed 6 bases, J shed 9 bases, and the junction held 10 bases outside the gene matches. In germline, CDR1 is LNHDA, CDR2 SQIVND (reference sequence). The CDR3 sequence: CASSSTSGRRGEQFF. CDR3 DNA sequence: TGTGCCAGTAGCTCCACTAGCGGGAGACGGGGTGAGCAGTTCTTC.

The chain couples TRBV19 to TRBJ2-2; no definite D call. CDR1 and CDR2 from the germline V gene are LNHDA and SQIVND (reference sequence). V was cut by 3 bases and J by 0 bases, with 8 bases left in between. The CDR3 has 15 amino acids. The CDR3 region is CASSIVGANTGELFF. As DNA, the CDR3 is TGTGCCAGTAGTATTGTCGGAGCGAACACCGGGGAGCTGTTTTTT.

V gene TRBV11-3 combines with J gene TRBJ2-4; 7 bases map to TRBD1. This CDR3 is 13 amino acids long. Germline CDR1 is SGHNT and CDR2 is YENEEA. V dropped 5 bases and J dropped 7; count of bases not matched to a gene: 5. The CDR3: CASSVTGKNIQYF. The CDR3, as DNA: TGTGCCAGCAGCGTGACAGGGAAGAACATTCAGTACTTC.

This chain links TRBV6-4 with TRBJ2-2; 8 bases match TRBD1. V lost 3 bases to trimming and J lost 5 bases; unmatched junction nucleotides: 8. The length of the CDR3 is 16 residues. Per germline, CDR1 MRHNA and CDR2 SNTAGT. This CDR3 reads CASSDYRDRLTGELFF. The CDR3 nucleotides read TGTGCCAGCAGTGATTATAGGGACAGGCTGACCGGGGAGCTGTTTTTT.

This rearrangement joins TRBV5-1 to TRBJ2-5; tentative D call: TRBD2 (5 bases). Trimming left V 0 bases short and J 2 bases short, with 14 bases between. Germline CDR1 SGHRS, CDR2 YFSETQ. This CDR3 spans 16 amino acids. The CDR3 bases are TGCGCCAGCAGCTTGGGGCCTGGCGGGTATCAAGAGACCCAGTACTTC. Its translation is CASSLGPGGYQETQYF.

The chain uses TRBV4-3 and TRBJ1-1, with unresolved D. Germline V CDR1 and CDR2: LGHNA, YSLEER. The CDR3 extends over 16 amino acids. V was cut by 1 base and J by 3 bases, with 15 bases left in between. The CDR3, as DNA: TGCGCCAGCAGCCAAGGTTACAGAGGGATGTACACTGAAGCTTTCTTT. This translates into CASSQGYRGMYTEAFF.

The chain has TRBV7-9 and TRBJ1-1; D remains ambiguous. The germline gives CDR1 SEHNR, CDR2 FQNEAQ (reference sequence). CDR3 length equals 16 residues. V dropped 0 bases and J dropped 3 bases, with 14 bases sitting between them. This chain's CDR3 is CASSLAGSTPDTEAFF. CDR3 nucleotides: TGTGCCAGCAGCTTAGCGGGCAGCACCCCAGACACTGAAGCTTTCTTT. Full variable domain (remainder filled in from reference TRBV7-9 and TRBJ1-1): DTGVSQNPRHKITKRGQNVTFRCDPISEHNRLYWYRQTLGQGPEFLTYFQNEAQLEKSRLLSDRFSAERPKGSFSTLEIQRTEQGDSAMYLCASSLAGSTPDTEAFFGQGTRLTVV.

This clone was seen only a few times. In nucleotides, the CDR3 is TGTGCCAGCAGCTTAGATTCAGACTCTGGAAACACCATATATTTT. Encoded protein: CASSLDSDSGNTIYF. The J gene is TRBJ1-3, the V gene TRBV11-3; D gene uncertain. The V gene lost 0 bases and the J gene lost 0 bases, with 6 bases spanning the gap. Germline V gene lookup returns CDR1 SGHNT and CDR2 YENEEA. CDR3 length: 15 residues. The variable domain in full, with the rest retrieved from reference TRBV11-3 and TRBJ1-3, is EAGVVQSPRYKIIEKKQPVAFWCNPISGHNTLYWYLQNLGQGPELLIRYENEEAVDDSQLPKDRFSAERLKGVDSTLKIQPAELGDSAVYLCASSLDSDSGNTIYFGEGSWLTVV.

The CDR3 protein is CASPRARGTEAFF. The CDR3 DNA reads TGTGCCAGCCCCCGGGCCCGGGGCACTGAAGCTTTCTTT. This sequence joins TRBV6-5 and TRBJ1-1; no definite D call. There are 13 residues in the CDR3. CDR1 is MNHEY and CDR2 is SVGAGI in the germline V gene. Trimming stripped 8 bases from V and 4 bases from J, with 14 bases between.